The 11 T cell receptor beta chains listed next were all sequenced from one sample in a study of blood T cell repertoires in COVID-19. Sequencing used immunoSEQ multiplex PCR; TCRdb keeps in-frame clones, though not all of them. In the table there are about 97,000 clones, around 87% of which are singletons. The sequenced sample was peripheral blood. These receptor sequences come from a man between 50 and 59 years old with active or convalescent COVID-19.

This clone was observed a single time. The chain couples TRBV7-2 to TRBJ2-2, with unresolved D. Germline values: CDR1 SGHTA, CDR2 FQGNSA. The CDR3 is 16 residues long. The ends were cut back, 2 bases at V and 0 bases at J, with 10 bases in the middle. Here the CDR3 reads CASSLRHSSNTGELFF. CDR3 nucleotides: TGTGCCAGCAGCTTACGTCATAGTTCGAACACCGGGGAGCTGTTTTTT.

The rearrangement links TRBV15 to TRBJ1-3, with D possibly matching TRBD1 (5 bases). Per germline, CDR1 LNHNV and CDR2 YYDKDF (reference sequence). The ends were cut back, 0 bases at V and 1 base at J, with 7 bases in the middle. This CDR3 comprises 15 residues. The CDR3 here is CATSRDSGSGNTIYF. The CDR3 nucleotides are TGTGCCACCAGCAGAGATTCAGGGTCTGGAAACACCATATATTTT.

The CDR3 nucleotides are TGTGCCAGCAGTTATTCCCCGAGTCATTCACCCCTCCACTTT. It specifies CASSYSPSHSPLHF. The V call is TRBV6-2 or TRBV6-3, the J call TRBJ1-6, with unresolved D. With 3 bases removed from V and 8 bases from J, the gap between germline ends came to 11 bases. The CDR3 is 14 residues long. Germline CDR1 is MNHEY and CDR2 is SVGEGT.

This clone was seen a few times. The chain links TRBV5-1 to TRBJ1-4, with TRBD1 as a possible D gene (5 bases). Germline CDR1 reads SGHRS; CDR2 reads YFSETQ. V lost 1 base and J 7 bases, leaving 5 bases between the germline ends. CDR3 length: 12 residues. As DNA, the CDR3 is TGCGCCAGCAGCTTGCAGGGTGAAAAACTGTTTTTT. As protein: CASSLQGEKLFF.

This clone is categorized as medium-sized. This chain links TRBV21-1 with TRBJ1-2; whether TRBD1, the table's D call, matches the DNA was not checked. TRBV21-1 is a pseudogene. CDR3 length: 13 amino acids. The CDR3 region is CASSPQGNYGYTF. CDR3 nucleotide sequence: TGTGCCAGCAGCCCGCAGGGGAACTATGGCTACACCTTC.

The rearrangement joins TRBV11-2 to TRBJ1-5; TRBD1 agrees at 8 bases. Germline V gives CDR1 SGHAT, CDR2 FQNNGV. After removal of 3 bases from V and 5 bases from J, the junction contained 6 bases not matched to a gene. The CDR3 totals 15 residues. CDR3 loop: CASSFTGGGDQPQHF. DNA of the CDR3: TGTGCCAGCAGCTTTACAGGGGGGGGAGATCAGCCCCAGCATTTT. The entire variable domain, with the rest obtained from reference TRBV11-2 and TRBJ1-5, is as follows: EAGVAQSPRYKIIEKRQSVAFWCNPISGHATLYWYQQILGQGPKLLIQFQNNGVVDDSQLPKDRFSAERLKGVDSTLKIQPAKLEDSAVYLCASSFTGGGDQPQHFGDGTRLSIL.

The V call is TRBV18, the J call TRBJ2-3; 7 bases map to TRBD1. Germline V gene sequence: CDR1 KGHSH, CDR2 LQKENI. The CDR3 is made up of 14 amino acids. Trimming removed 6 bases from V and 5 bases from J; junction bases left unmatched: 8. The CDR3 coding sequence is TGTGCCAGCTCCGGACAGGAGAAGGTAGATACGCAGTATTTT. Its translation: CASSGQEKVDTQYF.

The chain uses TRBV5-6 and TRBJ1-1, with D possibly matching TRBD1 (6 bases). CDR1 and CDR2 from the germline V gene are SGHDT and YYEEEE. Deletions cut 0 bases from V and 1 base from J, with 10 bases between. The length of the CDR3 is 15 residues. The CDR3 DNA is TGTGCCAGCAGCTTGGCCGGGGGGGCGAACACTGAAGCTTTCTTT. It specifies CASSLAGGANTEAFF.

V gene TRBV5-1 combines with J gene TRBJ2-7; TRBD1 might be the D (5 bases). CDR3 length: 15 amino acids. Per germline, CDR1 SGHRS and CDR2 YFSETQ. V shed 0 bases and J shed 3 bases, with 13 bases lying between them. The CDR3 nucleotides are TGCGCCAGCAGCTTGGGCGACTCAGGGTTCTACGAGCAGTACTTC. Translation gives CASSLGDSGFYEQYF. The full variable domain, rest sourced from reference TRBV5-1 and TRBJ2-7, is KAGVTQTPRYLIKTRGQQVTLSCSPISGHRSVSWYQQTPGQGLQFLFEYFSETQRNKGNFPGRFSGRQFSNSRSEMNVSTLELGDSALYLCASSLGDSGFYEQYFGPGTRLTVT.

This clone was seen only a few times. The V gene is TRBV7-8, the J gene TRBJ2-7, with a tentative D call TRBD2 (6 bases). The CDR3 has 14 amino acids. With 5 bases removed from V and 2 bases from J, the gap between germline ends came to 13 bases. The germline V gene encodes CDR1 SGHVS and CDR2 FQNEAQ. CDR3 in DNA: TGTGCCAGCAGCGCCGGGGCGGGGCCCTACGAGCAGTACTTC. It is translated as CASSAGAGPYEQYF.

The V call is TRBV19, the J call TRBJ1-6; D perhaps matches TRBD1 (5 bases). From germline, CDR1 is LNHDA and CDR2 SQIVND (reference sequence). CDR3 size: 15 residues. With 7 bases removed from V and 7 bases from J, the gap between germline ends came to 17 bases. The CDR3 bases are TGTGCCAGTAACACCGCCGGGGGTGGGAATTCACCCCTCCACTTT. It translates to CASNTAGGGNSPLHF.